The sequence of this TCR beta chain was determined in a study of regulatory T cells in long-lasting Graves disease (dated by TCRdb to the early 2020s). The study in broad terms: Newly diagnosed Graves' disease patients had taken antithyroid drugs for less than 3 months. This study used TCR sequencing and RNA sequencing of peripheral blood to compare persistent Graves' disease patients against newly diagnosed Graves' disease patients. The study was conducted in China and was registered as a clinical trial. A total of roughly 35 samples were covered by TCR sequencing, comprising approximately 13 persistent and roughly 20 newly diagnosed Graves' disease patients. Here is what the overall study found, with its caveats: TRBV28, TRBJ1-2 and TRBJ2-5 were preferentially used in persistent disease, while TRBV20-1 and TRBJ2-1 were favored in newly diagnosed disease. Sequencing and analysis were limited to the TCR beta chain. Peripheral blood alone was examined, since thyroid tissue, which constituted the primary lesion, could not be accessed. Persistent patients shared more public clonotypes among themselves (2,741) than newly diagnosed patients did (more than 950). Lower TCR Shannon entropy and fewer highly expanded clones were observed in persistent Graves' disease patients than in newly diagnosed patients, which suggested clonal expansion. The authors noted that the small sample size was a limitation that may lower accuracy.

Libraries came from multiplex PCR. The instrument given in TCRdb is Illumina HiSeq 4000. iRepertoire HTBI primers and Arm-PCR amplification of CDR3 regions were used to construct TCR beta libraries. Before sequencing, the PCR products went through gel purification. Regarding the original processing steps: A total of roughly 67 TRBV and 14 TRBJ segments were identified across samples and were used for gene usage analysis of CDR3 amino acid clonotypes. COPE and FqMerger were used to merge the filtered high-quality paired reads into contigs. Contigs were aligned with BLAST to IMGT TRBV, TRBD and TRBJ reference genes, and CDR3 was defined per IMGT. Clonotypes above 0.1% frequency were classified as highly expanded clones. Repertoire diversity was measured by Shannon entropy, and V-J evenness by the Gini coefficient. Clonotypes shared by more than one individual were considered public. TCRdb cleaned the public reads at Q25 with fastp, built clones with MiXCR and kept in-frame beta chains. Every entry covers one CDR3 protein and lists the most common genes and DNA from its rows. These V and J calls originate from TCRdb's pipeline instead of the authors' own analysis. Present in this sample are roughly 430,000 distinct CDR3 sequences, about 15% of which were seen just once. The ten largest account for roughly 10% of the sample.

On this clonotype: This clone's antigen is unknown. Per-base qualities were not stored, and no clone one base away is much larger.

Reading from cysteine to phenylalanine, the CDR3 counts 14 amino acids. Just CDR3 DNA is preserved here, 42 bases in frame from base 1. The germline V gene provides CDR1 ENHRY and CDR2 SYGVKD. V was cut back by 2 bases and J by 3 bases, leaving a gap of 10 bases between them. According to the study, the label for this sample's time point signals: newly diagnosed GD, antithyroid drugs for less than 3 months. RNA was extracted from PBMCs in TRIzol for both TCR sequencing and RNA sequencing. The diagnosis of Graves' disease was made according to American Thyroid Association guidelines. Patients were recruited from an endocrinology department in Xi'an, China. Each patient gave about 8.1 milliliters of peripheral blood, collected in an EDTA anticoagulant tube. Ficoll Paque Plus density gradient separation was used to isolate PBMCs, and no additional T cell sorting was done. An Agilent 2100 Bioanalyzer and agarose gel were used to check RNA quality, and a NanoDrop 2000 was used to measure RNA concentration.

This sample was shared with a second study, whose subject was T cells in Graves' hyperthyroidism and ophthalmopathy. The second paper further reports: Graves' hyperthyroidism was defined as stable when no progression to ophthalmopathy occurred over 18 months of follow-up. The hyperthyroidism patients were between 18 and 65 years old and newly diagnosed, with a disease duration of less than 2 months. Any patient with an uncontrolled infection, another autoimmune disease, pregnancy or lactation was excluded. Diagnoses were established on the basis of clinical symptoms, serum thyroxine and TRAb, thyroid ultrasound, and orbital computed tomography. The TCR CDR3 was subjected to a first round of RT-PCR using the HTBI primer set and the Qiagen OneStep RT-PCR kit. Most expanded thyroid clonotypes (frequency above 0.001) were also detected in blood, suggesting blood repertoires may reflect thyroid immune responses. In cross-validation, a model built on a 13 V-J signature told ophthalmopathy apart from stable hyperthyroidism with approximately 90% sensitivity and about 81% specificity, and in testing the same model reached 80%/75%. In validation, progression to ophthalmopathy was predicted by the model with around 70% sensitivity and 72.22% specificity, a median of approximately 7.1 months before onset. A discovery cohort of roughly 100 patients, about 40 with Graves' ophthalmopathy and more than 55 with stable Graves' hyperthyroidism, was used to find distinguishing TCR V-J signatures. An independent validation cohort of about 20 hyperthyroidism patients and approximately 15 patients who later progressed to ophthalmopathy tested prospective prediction of ophthalmopathy. The 100 or so discovery patients were randomly split 7:3 into training and test sets. The study also compared thyroid tissue and blood T-cell repertoires from 6 or 7 Graves' hyperthyroidism patients. Once sampling was done, hyperthyroidism patients were given methimazole at a starting dose of 30 mg daily, whereas ophthalmopathy patients were given high-dose intravenous methylprednisolone. A second multiplex PCR round built the libraries, followed by size selection and purification. Paired-end sequencing of the libraries was performed with 100 bp reads on an Illumina HiSeq2000. Raw data were processed with SOAPnuke, discarding reads with adapters, uncalled bases, mean Phred below 15, or no exact constant-primer or identifier match. High-quality paired reads were merged using COPE v1.2.5, and each unique nucleotide sequence was defined as a clonotype. MiTCR v1.1 was used to align the clonotypes against IMGT TRBV, TRBD and TRBJ reference segments. Only V-J combinations with frequency above 0.0001, covering roughly 99% of repertoires, were analysed. A TCS score was defined as the ratio of F50 (clonal expansion) to E x V (chaos), with BLOSUM62-based TCRdist applied between CDR3 peptides within each V-J. Welch's t-statistics and random forest reduced roughly 540 V-J features to 13, which were used in a naive Bayes classifier (R e1071). Sample size was not statistically predetermined, and blinding of investigators to group allocation was not performed. The paper describes TCR Vbeta CDR3 sequencing of 120 to 150 peripheral blood samples, made up of 43 ophthalmopathy patients, some 76 hyperthyroidism patients and roughly 17 progressor patients.

The material was peripheral blood mononuclear cells (PBMCs), obtained at new diagnosis, from a patient treated with antithyroid drugs. The TCR sequence derives from a woman aged 25 to 45 with Graves disease. Donor details come from another sample of the same person, matched by shared clones. The chain is encoded by TRBV10-3 joined to TRBJ1-1; the D region possibly corresponds to TRBD1 (5 bases align). The nucleotide sequence reads TGTGCCATCAGTGAGGAGGGGTGGGACACTGAAGCTTTCTTT. The resulting protein is CAISEEGWDTEAFF.